This T cell receptor (beta chain) was found in a study of Graves' ophthalmopathy and Graves' hyperthyroidism. This clonotype was observed at least ten times. Its target is not known. Uncontrolled infections, pregnancy, lactation or other autoimmune diseases led to patient exclusion. Study-wide results and limits: Blood also contained most of the expanded thyroid clonotypes above 0.001 frequency.

This CDR3 spans 13 amino acids. CDR1 and CDR2 (germline): KGHSH, LQKENI. The V gene lost 0 bases and the J gene lost 4 bases, with 6 bases spanning the gap. RNA transcripts were the source from which TCR beta CDR3 regions were amplified. RT-PCR was first run with HTBI primers, then multiplex PCR in a second round. TCRdb processed the multiplex PCR reads anew with MiXCR; each CDR3 protein has one entry. The table shows about 620,000 distinct CDR3 sequences, with approximately 21% occurring only once. This receptor was taken from a woman under 30 with stable Graves' hyperthyroidism. Some clones in this sample may be carry-over from other donors' samples. Sequencing input: peripheral blood. The chain joins TRBV18 to TRBJ1-2; D call uncertain. CDR3 loop: CASSPPPGYGYTF. CDR3 bases: TGTGCCAGCTCACCACCGCCAGGCTATGGCTACACCTTC. Combining the CDR3 with reference TRBV18 and TRBJ1-2 gives the whole variable domain NAGVMQNPRHLVRRRGQEARLRCSPMKGHSHVYWYRQLPEEGLKFMVYLQKENIIDESGMPKERFSAEFPKEGPSILRIQQVVRGDSAAYFCASSPPPGYGYTFGSGTRLTVV.